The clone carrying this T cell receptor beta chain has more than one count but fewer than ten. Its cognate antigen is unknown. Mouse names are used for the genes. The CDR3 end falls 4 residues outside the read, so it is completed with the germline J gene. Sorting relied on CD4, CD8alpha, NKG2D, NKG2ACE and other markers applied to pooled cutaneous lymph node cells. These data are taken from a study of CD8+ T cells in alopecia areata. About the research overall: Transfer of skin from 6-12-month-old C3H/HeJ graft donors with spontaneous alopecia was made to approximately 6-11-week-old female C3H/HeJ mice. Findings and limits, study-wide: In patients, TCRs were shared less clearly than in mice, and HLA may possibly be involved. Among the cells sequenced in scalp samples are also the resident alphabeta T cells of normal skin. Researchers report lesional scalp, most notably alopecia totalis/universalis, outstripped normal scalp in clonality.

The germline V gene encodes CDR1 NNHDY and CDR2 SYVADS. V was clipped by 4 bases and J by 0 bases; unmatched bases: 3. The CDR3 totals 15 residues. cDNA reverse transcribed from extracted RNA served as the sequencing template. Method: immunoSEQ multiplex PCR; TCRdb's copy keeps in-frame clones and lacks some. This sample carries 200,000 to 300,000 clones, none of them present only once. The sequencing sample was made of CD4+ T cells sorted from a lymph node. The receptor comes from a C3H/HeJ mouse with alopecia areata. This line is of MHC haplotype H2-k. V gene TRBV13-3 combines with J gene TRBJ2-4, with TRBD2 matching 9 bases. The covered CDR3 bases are TGTGCCAGCAGTCGGGACTGGGCTAGTCAAAAC. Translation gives CASSRDWASQN. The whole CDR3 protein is CASSRDWASQNTLYF.